This note documents a single T cell receptor beta chain sequence. Its antigen is undetermined. The sample originates from a study of shared clonotypes between healthy human individuals. Study background: Sampling drew on donors who were a couple of women and three men aged 18 to 49. Each donor's CD4 naive and CD4 memory cells filled three plates apiece, CD8 naive two, and CD8 memory one. Study-wide results and caveats: With a few donors compared, roughly 5% of naive CD4 clonotypes were shared. Sequencing of the sorted subsets was shown by rarefaction to be incomplete despite large depth.

Libraries were prepared by immunoSEQ multiplex PCR; TCRdb keeps only in-frame clonotypes and omits some of them. Among about 2.4 million clones listed, about 92% were seen once. This CDR3 contains 14 residues. Germline V gives CDR1 WSHSY, CDR2 SAAADI. Between the trimmed V and J ends, which lost 3 bases and 7 bases, there was a span of 15 bases. The chain carries TRBV10-2 and TRBJ1-2, with D maybe TRBD1 (5 bases). The sequencing input was naive CD4+ T cells sorted from blood. Documented subset: CD45RA+ positively selected. This receptor was obtained from a man in his late teens or twenties in good health. CDR3: CASSEGDRHGGYTF. The CDR3 bases are TGCGCCAGCAGTGAAGGGGATAGGCATGGTGGCTACACCTTC.